This T cell receptor (beta chain) was sequenced during a study of T cells in Graves' hyperthyroidism and ophthalmopathy. Study-wide findings and caveats: Model-based prediction identified ophthalmopathy a median about 6 months prior to its onset. Most expanded thyroid clonotypes above 0.001 recurred in blood.

This clonotype appeared many times. What it binds is not known. Patients with uncontrolled infections, other autoimmune diseases, pregnancy or lactation were excluded. From roughly 10 ml of fresh peripheral blood, PBMCs were isolated. In germline, CDR1 is GTSNPN, CDR2 SVGIG (reference sequence). V lost 0 bases and J 3 bases, leaving 10 bases between the germline ends. CDR3 length: 14 residues. The investigators amplified TCR beta CDR3 regions from RNA transcripts. The primer set for the first-round RT-PCR of the TCR CDR3 was HTBI. Using its own MiXCR run on the multiplex PCR reads, TCRdb lists one record per CDR3 protein. The top ten clones hold about 50% of a sample with 450,000 to 600,000 distinct CDR3 sequences, 15% to 20% of them seen once.

The chain joins TRBV30 to TRBJ2-3, with D uncertain. The sample taken for sequencing was blood. The clonotype was recovered from a middle-aged man with Graves' ophthalmopathy. As DNA, the CDR3 is TGTGCCTGGAGTGTTCACCTACTTACAGATACGCAGTATTTT. Its protein product is CAWSVHLLTDTQYF.